This T cell receptor beta chain comes out of a study of blood T cells in healthy people across ages. A sample-barcoded 5' primer and a J-beta primer mix were used in a second PCR of roughly 6 to 11 cycles. A template-switch adaptor containing 12 random nucleotides labeled each cDNA molecule. At least 2.5 million CDR3-containing paired-end reads were obtained per sample. TCRdb analysed the 5' RACE reads with MiXCR anew, one entry per CDR3 protein. The sample has 850,000 to 1,100,000 distinct CDR3 sequences, approximately 38% seen once. Regarding the study as a whole: The recorded TCR beta diversity per million T cells decreased in a roughly linear manner with age.

Trimming shortened V by 7 bases and J by 2 bases, and 17 bases separated the two germline ends. Germline lookup yields CDR1 LNHDA and CDR2 SQIVND (reference sequence). The CDR3 extends over 15 amino acids. Many counts were recorded for this clonotype. Antigen specificity is unknown. The chain has TRBV19 and TRBJ1-2, with D possibly being TRBD1 (6 bases). The TCR was taken from a man younger than 35 in good health. The sequencing input was blood. The CDR3, as DNA: TGTGCCAGTAATCCACAGGGAGGCCCCAACTATGGCTACACCTTC. Translation gives CASNPQGGPNYGYTF.